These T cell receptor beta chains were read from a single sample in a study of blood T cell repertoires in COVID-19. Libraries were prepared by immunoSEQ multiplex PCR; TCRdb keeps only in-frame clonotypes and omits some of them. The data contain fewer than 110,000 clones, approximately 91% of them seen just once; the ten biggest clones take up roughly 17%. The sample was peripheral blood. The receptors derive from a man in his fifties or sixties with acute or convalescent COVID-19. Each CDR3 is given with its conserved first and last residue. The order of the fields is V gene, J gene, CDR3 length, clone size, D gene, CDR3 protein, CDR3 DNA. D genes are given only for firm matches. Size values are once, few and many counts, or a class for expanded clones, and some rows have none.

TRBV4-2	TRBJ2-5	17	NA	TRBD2	CASSQDRREGGGETQYF	TGTGCCAGCAGCCAAGATAGGCGGGAGGGTGGAGGGGAGACCCAGTACTTC
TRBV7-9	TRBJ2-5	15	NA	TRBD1	CASSPRTGGWETQYF	TGTGCCAGCAGCCCCCGGACAGGGGGCTGGGAGACCCAGTACTTC
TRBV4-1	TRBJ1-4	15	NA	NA	CASSSAGTLKEKLFF	TGCGCCAGCAGCTCAGCCGGGACACTGAAAGAAAAACTGTTTTTT
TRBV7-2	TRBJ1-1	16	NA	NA	CASSPLVFGGYTEAFF	TGTGCCAGCAGCCCCTTAGTCTTTGGGGGCTACACTGAAGCTTTCTTT
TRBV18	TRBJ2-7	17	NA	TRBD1	CASSPLSGQGSIHEQYF	TGTGCCAGCTCACCACTGTCGGGACAGGGTAGTATCCACGAGCAGTACTTC
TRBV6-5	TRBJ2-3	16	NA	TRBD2	CASSSLGAGRADTQYF	TGTGCCAGCAGTTCCCTCGGTGCCGGGAGGGCAGATACGCAGTATTTT
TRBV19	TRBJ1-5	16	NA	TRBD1	CASRPQGAGGNQPQHF	TGTGCCAGTAGACCGCAGGGGGCAGGAGGCAATCAGCCCCAGCATTTT
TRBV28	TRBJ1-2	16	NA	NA	CASSLGHGYINYGYTF	TGTGCCAGCAGTTTGGGACACGGCTATATTAACTATGGCTACACCTTC
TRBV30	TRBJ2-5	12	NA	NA	CAWSVPGEPQYF	TGTGCCTGGAGTGTACCAGGGGAGCCCCAGTACTTC
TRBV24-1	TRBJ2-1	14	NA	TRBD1	CATSDPRDSNEQFF	TGTGCCACCAGTGACCCCAGGGACAGTAATGAGCAGTTCTTC
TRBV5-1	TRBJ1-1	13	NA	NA	CASSLDGITEAFF	TGCGCCAGCAGCTTGGACGGTATCACTGAAGCTTTCTTT
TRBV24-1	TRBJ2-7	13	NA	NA	CATSGGHCYEQYF	TGTGCCACCAGTGGTGGTCACTGCTACGAGCAGTACTTC
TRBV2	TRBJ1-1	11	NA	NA	CASSGEIEAFF	TGTGCCAGCAGCGGGGAGATTGAAGCTTTCTTT
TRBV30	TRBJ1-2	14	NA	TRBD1	CAWSTPGTGKIYTF	TGTGCCTGGAGTACCCCCGGGACAGGGAAGATATACACCTTC
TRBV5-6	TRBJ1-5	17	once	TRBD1	CASSLWDRSYSNQPQHF	TGTGCCAGCAGCCTGTGGGACAGAAGCTATAGCAATCAGCCCCAGCATTTT